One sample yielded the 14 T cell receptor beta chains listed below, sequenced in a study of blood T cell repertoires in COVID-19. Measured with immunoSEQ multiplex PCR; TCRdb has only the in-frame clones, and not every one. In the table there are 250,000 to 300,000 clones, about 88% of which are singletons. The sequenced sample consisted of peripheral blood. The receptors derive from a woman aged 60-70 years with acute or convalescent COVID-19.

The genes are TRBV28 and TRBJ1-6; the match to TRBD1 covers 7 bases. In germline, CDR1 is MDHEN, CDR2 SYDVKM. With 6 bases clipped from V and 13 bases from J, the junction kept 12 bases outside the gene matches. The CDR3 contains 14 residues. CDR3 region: CASSYRQGYVPLHF. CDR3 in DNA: TGTGCCAGCAGCTACAGACAGGGCTATGTTCCCCTCCACTTT.

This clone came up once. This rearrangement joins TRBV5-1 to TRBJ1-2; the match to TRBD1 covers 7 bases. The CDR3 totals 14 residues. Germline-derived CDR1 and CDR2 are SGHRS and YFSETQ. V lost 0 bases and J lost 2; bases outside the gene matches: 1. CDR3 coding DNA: TGCGCCAGCAGCTTGGAGACAGGGAACTATGGCTACACCTTC. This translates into CASSLETGNYGYTF. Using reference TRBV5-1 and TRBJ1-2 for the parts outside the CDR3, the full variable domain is KAGVTQTPRYLIKTRGQQVTLSCSPISGHRSVSWYQQTPGQGLQFLFEYFSETQRNKGNFPGRFSGRQFSNSRSEMNVSTLELGDSALYLCASSLETGNYGYTFGSGTRLTVV.

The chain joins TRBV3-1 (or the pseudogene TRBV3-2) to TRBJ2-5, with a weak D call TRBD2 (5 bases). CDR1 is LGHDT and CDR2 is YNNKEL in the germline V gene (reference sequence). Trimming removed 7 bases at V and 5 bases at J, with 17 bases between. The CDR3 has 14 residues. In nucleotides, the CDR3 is TGTGCCAGCACTTTAGGAGGTCGAATCGAGACCCAGTACTTC. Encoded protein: CASTLGGRIETQYF.

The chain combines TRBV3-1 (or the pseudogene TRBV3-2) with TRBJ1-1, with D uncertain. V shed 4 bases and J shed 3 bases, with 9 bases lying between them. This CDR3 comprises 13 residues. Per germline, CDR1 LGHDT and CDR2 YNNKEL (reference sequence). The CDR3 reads CASSLGRYTEAFF. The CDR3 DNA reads TGTGCCAGCAGCCTGGGCCGGTACACTGAAGCTTTCTTT.

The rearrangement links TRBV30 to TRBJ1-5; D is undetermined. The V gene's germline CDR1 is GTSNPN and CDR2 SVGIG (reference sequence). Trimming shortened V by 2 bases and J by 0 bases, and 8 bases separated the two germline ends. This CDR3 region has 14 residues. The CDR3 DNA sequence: TGTGCCTGGAGTTTGGCGGCTAGCAATCAGCCCCAGCATTTT. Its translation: CAWSLAASNQPQHF.

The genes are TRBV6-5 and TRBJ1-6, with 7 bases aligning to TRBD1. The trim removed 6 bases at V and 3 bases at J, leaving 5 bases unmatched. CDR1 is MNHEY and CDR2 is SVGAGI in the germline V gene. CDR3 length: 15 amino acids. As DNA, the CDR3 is TGTGCCAGCAGGACAGGGCCAAACTATAATTCACCCCTCCACTTT. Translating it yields CASRTGPNYNSPLHF.

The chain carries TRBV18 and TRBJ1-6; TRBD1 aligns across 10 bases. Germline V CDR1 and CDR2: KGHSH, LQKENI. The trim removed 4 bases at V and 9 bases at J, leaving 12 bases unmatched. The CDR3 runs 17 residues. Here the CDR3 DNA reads TGTGCCAGCTCACTGGACGGTCCGGGACAGGGGTTTTCACCCCTCCACTTT. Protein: CASSLDGPGQGFSPLHF.

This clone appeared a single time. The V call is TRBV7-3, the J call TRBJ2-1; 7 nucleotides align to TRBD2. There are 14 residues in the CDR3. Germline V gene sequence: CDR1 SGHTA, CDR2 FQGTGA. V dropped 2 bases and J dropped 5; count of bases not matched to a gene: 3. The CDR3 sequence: CASSLAGAHNEQFF. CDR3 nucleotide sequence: TGTGCCAGCAGCTTAGCGGGAGCCCACAATGAGCAGTTCTTC. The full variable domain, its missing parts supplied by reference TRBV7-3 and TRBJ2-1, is GAGVSQTPSNKVTEKGKYVELRCDPISGHTALYWYRQSLGQGPEFLIYFQGTGAADDSGLPNDRFFAVRPEGSVSTLKIQRTERGDSAVYLCASSLAGAHNEQFFGPGTRLTVL.

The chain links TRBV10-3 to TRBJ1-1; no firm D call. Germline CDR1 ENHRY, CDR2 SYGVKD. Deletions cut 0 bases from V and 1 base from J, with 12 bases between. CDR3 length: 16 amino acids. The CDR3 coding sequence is TGTGCCATCAGTGAGTCCTCGGGAGGCGGGAACACTGAAGCTTTCTTT. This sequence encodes CAISESSGGGNTEAFF.

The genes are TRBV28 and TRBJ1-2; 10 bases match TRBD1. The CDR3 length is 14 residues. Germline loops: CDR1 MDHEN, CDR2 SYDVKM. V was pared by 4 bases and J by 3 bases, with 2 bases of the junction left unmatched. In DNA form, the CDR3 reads TGTGCCAGCAGTTGGGACAGGGGAGACTATGGCTACACCTTC. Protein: CASSWDRGDYGYTF.

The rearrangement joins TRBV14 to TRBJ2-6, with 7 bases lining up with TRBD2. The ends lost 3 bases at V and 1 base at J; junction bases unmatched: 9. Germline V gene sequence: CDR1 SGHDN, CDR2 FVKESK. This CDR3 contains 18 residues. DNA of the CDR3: TGTGCCAGCAGCCACAGAGACTGGGGGGGATCTGGGGCCAACGTCCTGACTTTC. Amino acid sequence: CASSHRDWGGSGANVLTF.

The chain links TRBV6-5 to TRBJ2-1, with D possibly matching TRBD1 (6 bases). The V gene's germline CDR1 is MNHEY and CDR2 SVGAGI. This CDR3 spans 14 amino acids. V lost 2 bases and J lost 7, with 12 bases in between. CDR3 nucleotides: TGTGCCAGCAGTTACCTTAGGGGGTATAATGAGCAGTTCTTC. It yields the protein CASSYLRGYNEQFF.

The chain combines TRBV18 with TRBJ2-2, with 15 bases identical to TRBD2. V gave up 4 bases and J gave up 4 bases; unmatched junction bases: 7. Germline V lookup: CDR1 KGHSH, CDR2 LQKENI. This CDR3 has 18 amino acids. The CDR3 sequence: CASSLRTSGRASTGELFF. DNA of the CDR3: TGTGCCAGCTCACTTCGGACTAGCGGGAGGGCCAGCACCGGGGAGCTGTTTTTT. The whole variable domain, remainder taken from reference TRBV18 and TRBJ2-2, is NAGVMQNPRHLVRRRGQEARLRCSPMKGHSHVYWYRQLPEEGLKFMVYLQKENIIDESGMPKERFSAEFPKEGPSILRIQQVVRGDSAAYFCASSLRTSGRASTGELFFGEGSRLTVL.

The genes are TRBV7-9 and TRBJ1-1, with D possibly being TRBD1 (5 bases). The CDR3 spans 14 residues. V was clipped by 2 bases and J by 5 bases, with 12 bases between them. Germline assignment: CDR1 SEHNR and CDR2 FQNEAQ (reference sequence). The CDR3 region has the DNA TGTGCCAGCAGCTTACAGGGTGAATGGACTGAAGCTTTCTTT. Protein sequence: CASSLQGEWTEAFF.